The text below deals with one TCR beta chain. The antigen remains unidentified. The CDR3 totals 11 residues. With 6 bases clipped from V and 9 bases from J, the junction kept 3 bases outside the gene matches. Germline CDR1 is MNHEY and CDR2 is SVGAGI. The data belong to a study of cytomegalovirus exposure and HLA in healthy donors. Across the whole study: Caucasian-associated ancestry cluster membership applied to about 83% of approximately 400 genotyped donors.

Study-level results: As was reported, the classifier diagnosed cytomegalovirus status with high specificity and sensitivity. More clonal expansion characterized HLA-associated TCR beta chains than equally common others in a later analysis.

Researchers ran the PCR with 60 Vbeta and 13 Jbeta primers. Sequenced by immunoSEQ multiplex PCR; TCRdb stores in-frame clones only, minus some. The table includes around 180,000 clones, about 83% detected once. The chain has TRBV6-5 and TRBJ2-3, with 7 nucleotides matching TRBD1. The sample was PBMCs. The source is a woman aged 30 to 39 in good health and CMV-seropositive. The CDR3 DNA reads TGTGCCAGCAGAGGGGGCGGGACGCAGTATTTT. Translating it yields CASRGGGTQYF.